This TCR beta chain was profiled in a study of cytomegalovirus exposure and HLA in healthy donors. Findings and limits, study-wide: The Asian-associated ancestry cluster reportedly had fewer N-insertions than the approximately 690-donor mean in a later analysis.

In the PCR, 60 Vbeta and 13 Jbeta primers were used. Measured with immunoSEQ multiplex PCR; TCRdb has only the in-frame clones, and not every one. The table shows 110,000 or so clones, with approximately 69% occurring only once. A word on this clone: Antigen specificity is unknown.

This clonotype was sampled from a woman in her thirties or forties in good health and CMV-seropositive. Sequenced: PBMCs.

The CDR3 region has the DNA TGTGCCAGCAGCCCCAGGGGCGATAGCAATCAGCCCCAGCATTTT. The encoded protein is CASSPRGDSNQPQHF. The chain combines TRBV6-1 with TRBJ1-5; D perhaps matches TRBD1 (6 bases). The CDR3 runs 15 residues. CDR1 and CDR2 from the germline V gene are MNHNS and SASEGT. V lost 6 bases to trimming and J lost 0 bases, with 12 bases between them.